The 8 T cell receptor beta chains below all came from one sample that was sequenced in a study of cytomegalovirus exposure and HLA in healthy donors (dated by TCRdb to the late 2010s). Receptor libraries were prepared by the immunoSEQ multiplex PCR assay. For the multiplex PCR, a mixture combining 60 forward primers for TCR Vbeta segments and 13 reverse primers for TCR Jbeta segments was used. The source is immuneACCESS, and TCRdb retained only in-frame sequences with V and J called. Part of the clones is not carried over; for the studies checked, unresolved V genes explain less than half of this, and the remainder is unexplained. A total of 100,000 to 150,000 clones appear in this sample, about four fifths of them only once. The ten biggest clones cover 3% to 4% of the sample. Input material: PBMCs. The receptor set was obtained from a middle-aged woman in good health and CMV-seronegative.

This chain joins TRBV6-6 and TRBJ1-5; possible D gene TRBD1, 5 bases. V shed 7 bases and J shed 0 bases, with 13 bases lying between them. Per the germline V gene, CDR1 is MNHNY and CDR2 is SVGAGI (reference sequence). CDR3 length: 15 residues. Here the CDR3 DNA reads TGTGCCAGCATCCAGACAGATTTTAGCAATCAGCCCCAGCATTTT. Its protein is CASIQTDFSNQPQHF.

The V gene is TRBV5-6, the J gene TRBJ1-2; D is possibly TRBD1 (5 bases). The CDR3 has 15 amino acids. The germline gives CDR1 SGHDT, CDR2 YYEEEE. V was cut by 3 bases and J by 4 bases, with 16 bases left in between. For the CDR3, the DNA is TGTGCCAGCAGCTCGGACGGGGGGTATGGCTATGGCTACACCTTC. It yields the protein CASSSDGGYGYGYTF.

The rearrangement joins TRBV29-1 to TRBJ2-7, with D possibly TRBD2 on 6 matching bases. The CDR3 runs to 17 residues. Deletions cut 3 bases from V and 2 bases from J, with 23 bases between. The germline V gene has CDR1 SQVTM and CDR2 ANQGSEA. CDR3 sequence (DNA): TGCAGCGTTGAGGGCGGCAGGTTCGGGAGCAGTCCCTACGAGCAGTACTTC. It specifies CSVEGGRFGSSPYEQYF.

The gene calls are TRBV23-1 and TRBJ2-5, with 7 bases lining up with TRBD1. TRBV23-1 falls under the ORF class, with uncertain function. The CDR3 contains 14 residues. With 5 bases clipped from V and 4 bases from J, the junction kept 7 bases outside the gene matches. The CDR3 DNA reads TGCGCCAGCAGTGTGTACCCAGGGGGAGAGACCCAGTACTTC. This gives the protein CASSVYPGGETQYF.

The rearrangement joins TRBV6-5 to TRBJ1-2; weak D call: TRBD1 (5 bases). Trimming left V 2 bases short and J 3 bases short, with 13 bases between. In germline, CDR1 is MNHEY, CDR2 SVGAGI. CDR3 length: 15 residues. CDR3: CASSYRPGHHYGYTF. The CDR3 DNA is TGTGCCAGCAGTTACCGGCCAGGGCACCACTATGGCTACACCTTC.

The V call is TRBV5-1, the J call TRBJ2-1, with TRBD2 matching over 9 bases. Germline CDR1 reads SGHRS; CDR2 reads YFSETQ. The CDR3 runs to 14 residues. Trimming at V came to 0 bases and at J to 7 bases, leaving 2 bases not matched to a gene. The CDR3 reads CASSLDLAGNEQFF. The CDR3 DNA reads TGCGCCAGCAGCTTGGACCTAGCGGGAAATGAGCAGTTCTTC.

The V and J genes are TRBV4-2 and TRBJ1-1; D call uncertain. The germline V gene encodes CDR1 LGHNA and CDR2 YNFKEQ. Trimming took 0 bases from V and 4 from J, leaving 6 bases between them. This CDR3 is built from 13 residues. In DNA, the CDR3 is TGTGCCAGCAGCCAAGAGGGAGGCACTGAAGCTTTCTTT. Its protein is CASSQEGGTEAFF.

The chain recombines TRBV28 with TRBJ1-5; 9 bases match TRBD1. V trimming: 7 bases; J trimming: 2 bases; junction bases outside the gene matches: 6. The CDR3 runs 15 residues. Per the germline V gene, CDR1 is MDHEN and CDR2 is SYDVKM. CDR3 region: CASTTGGWGNQPQHF. The CDR3 coding sequence is TGTGCCAGCACCACAGGGGGCTGGGGCAATCAGCCCCAGCATTTT.